Each of the 26 T cell receptor beta chains below was sequenced from the same sample in a study of naive and memory T cell subsets. The SP2 primer and nested alpha and beta constant region primers amplified ligated cDNA in four rounds. TCRdb processed the 5' RACE reads anew with MiXCR; each CDR3 protein has one entry. The sample lists about 57,000 distinct CDR3 sequences; about 7.1% were seen once. An oligonucleotide containing a UMI was ligated to the 3' end of TCR cDNA. Receptors were obtained from a female donor in good health.

This clonotype was counted at least ten times. This sequence joins TRBV20-1 and TRBJ1-1; no definite D call. Deletions cut 3 bases from V and 4 bases from J, with 6 bases between. The CDR3 extends over 11 amino acids. CDR1 is DFQATT, CDR2 SNEGSKA, per germline (reference sequence). CDR3 in amino acids: CSARGRTEAFF. The CDR3 DNA reads TGCAGTGCTAGGGGTCGCACTGAAGCTTTCTTT.

This clonotype was counted ten times or more. The chain couples TRBV7-3 to TRBJ1-1; 8 bases are a match to TRBD1. Germline V gene data show CDR1 as SGHTA and CDR2 as FQGTGA. The trim removed 5 bases at V and 0 bases at J, leaving 5 bases unmatched. The CDR3 extends over 15 amino acids. In DNA form, the CDR3 reads TGTGCCAGCAGCCCCCGACAGGGGATGAACACTGAAGCTTTCTTT. Protein: CASSPRQGMNTEAFF.

V usage is TRBV11-3 and J usage is TRBJ1-1; D uncertain. Germline CDR1 is SGHNT and CDR2 is YENEEA. The length of the CDR3 is 13 residues. Trimming took off 2 bases at V and 3 bases at J, with 7 bases between the two ends. The CDR3 region is CASSLMRDTEAFF. In nucleotides, the CDR3 is TGTGCCAGCAGCTTAATGCGGGACACTGAAGCTTTCTTT. Full variable domain (outside the CDR3, taken from reference TRBV11-3 and TRBJ1-1): EAGVVQSPRYKIIEKKQPVAFWCNPISGHNTLYWYLQNLGQGPELLIRYENEEAVDDSQLPKDRFSAERLKGVDSTLKIQPAELGDSAVYLCASSLMRDTEAFFGQGTRLTVV.

This clonotype was recorded at least ten times. The CDR3 DNA reads TGTGCCAGCAGCCTCCAGGGGCGTACTGAAGCTTTCTTT. It encodes CASSLQGRTEAFF. The chain couples TRBV12-3 or TRBV12-4 to TRBJ1-1; possible D gene TRBD1, 6 bases. The CDR3 totals 13 residues. V lost 6 bases, J lost 5 bases, and 13 bases lay in between.

This clonotype was detected only a few times. This rearrangement joins TRBV6-1 to TRBJ1-1; D not resolved. Germline V gene data show CDR1 as MNHNS and CDR2 as SASEGT. V was clipped by 9 bases and J by 0 bases, with 11 bases between them. The CDR3 spans 13 residues. CDR3 nucleotide sequence: TGTGCCAGTCTCCAAATCCTGAACACTGAAGCTTTCTTT. Protein: CASLQILNTEAFF.

This clonotype was counted between two and nine times. The rearrangement links TRBV20-1 to TRBJ2-3, with 16 positions matching TRBD2. In germline, CDR1 is DFQATT, CDR2 SNEGSKA (reference sequence). After removal of 6 bases from V and 5 bases from J, the junction contained 8 bases not matched to a gene. This CDR3 is built from 16 residues. The CDR3 loop reads CSAPGLAGGLGDTQYF. The CDR3 nucleotides read TGCAGTGCCCCGGGACTAGCGGGGGGGCTAGGAGATACGCAGTATTTT.

The chain couples TRBV11-3 to TRBJ2-7, with 9 positions matching TRBD1. CDR1 is SGHNT, CDR2 YENEEA, per germline. Trimming cost V 5 bases and J 6 bases; bases outside gene matches: 11. CDR3 length: 15 amino acids. The CDR3 is CASSPTGTGFSEQYF. The CDR3 DNA is TGTGCCAGCAGCCCGACCGGGACAGGGTTCTCCGAGCAGTACTTC.

The chain employs TRBV4-3 and TRBJ2-7; D may be TRBD2 (7 bases). Trimming pared 4 bases from V and 7 bases from J, leaving 17 bases between. The CDR3 runs to 14 residues. Germline assignment: CDR1 LGHNA and CDR2 YSLEER. The CDR3 nucleotides read TGCGCCAGCAGCCGCGGAGGGGGAGCGGGAGAGCAGTACTTC. This encodes CASSRGGGAGEQYF.

The chain employs TRBV19 and TRBJ1-5; D is possibly TRBD1 (5 bases). The V end was cut by 5 bases, the J end by 4 bases, with 18 bases between. The CDR3 extends over 16 amino acids. Per germline, CDR1 LNHDA and CDR2 SQIVND (reference sequence). CDR3 amino acids: CASSAAMGRQNQPQHF. For the CDR3, the DNA is TGTGCCAGTAGTGCCGCAATGGGACGGCAAAATCAGCCCCAGCATTTT.

This clonotype came up many times. This rearrangement joins TRBV19 to TRBJ1-4; 8 bases are shared with TRBD1. J lost 8 bases, V lost 4 bases, and 15 bases had no gene match. CDR1 and CDR2 from the germline V gene are LNHDA and SQIVND (reference sequence). The CDR3 has 17 residues. DNA of the CDR3: TGTGCCAGTAGTACCATACTCGACTCTTCAGGGGGCGAAAAACTGTTTTTT. Its protein product is CASSTILDSSGGEKLFF.

This clonotype appeared a few times. The chain has TRBV5-1 and TRBJ1-1; TRBD1 might be the D (5 bases). Trimming removed 5 bases at V and 5 bases at J, with 28 bases between. Germline values: CDR1 SGHRS, CDR2 YFSETQ. The CDR3 runs 18 residues. This CDR3 reads CASSREGTHKLGGTEAFF. The CDR3 DNA reads TGCGCCAGCAGTCGAGAGGGGACCCACAAATTGGGGGGAACTGAAGCTTTCTTT.

This clonotype turned up a few times. This rearrangement joins TRBV11-2 to TRBJ2-7; D unclear. Trimming shortened V by 3 bases and J by 5 bases, and 8 bases separated the two germline ends. Germline CDR1 reads SGHAT; CDR2 reads FQNNGV. This CDR3 is 12 amino acids long. CDR3 region: CASSFSNNEQYF. In DNA, the CDR3 is TGTGCCAGCAGCTTTTCGAATAACGAGCAGTACTTC.

This clonotype came up many times. The chain joins TRBV20-1 to TRBJ2-2; no clear D gene. The CDR3 loop spans 14 amino acids. The germline V and J ends were trimmed by 6 bases and 2 bases, with 13 bases remaining between them. In germline, CDR1 is DFQATT, CDR2 SNEGSKA (reference sequence). CDR3 in amino acids: CSAGPRLNTGELFF. The DNA for the CDR3 is TGCAGTGCCGGACCGAGATTAAACACCGGGGAGCTGTTTTTT.

This clonotype showed up many times. J is TRBJ1-1 and V is TRBV3-1; D is undetermined. Germline V gene sequence: CDR1 LGHDT, CDR2 YNNKEL (reference sequence). The CDR3 is 11 residues long. Deletions cut 4 bases from V and 6 bases from J, with 6 bases between. The CDR3 is CASSRASEAFF. The CDR3 region has the DNA TGTGCCAGCAGCCGTGCATCTGAAGCTTTCTTT.

This clonotype has just a few counts. This chain connects TRBV6-5 to TRBJ2-1; D perhaps matches TRBD2 (5 bases). Trimming pared 6 bases from V and 9 bases from J, leaving 12 bases between. The germline V gene encodes CDR1 MNHEY and CDR2 SVGAGI. This CDR3 is built from 12 residues. CDR3 nucleotides: TGTGCCAGCAGCCGCCACGGGGTTGAGCAGTTCTTC. This codes for CASSRHGVEQFF.

This rearrangement joins TRBV4-1 to TRBJ2-7; the D gene is possibly TRBD1 (5 bases). This CDR3 is built from 13 residues. Trimming took 3 bases from V and 4 from J, leaving 10 bases between them. Germline lookup yields CDR1 MGHRA and CDR2 YSYEKL. CDR3 protein: CASSHKGSYEQYF. The DNA for the CDR3 is TGCGCCAGCAGCCACAAGGGGTCGTACGAGCAGTACTTC.

In this sample, this clonotype turned up once. The V and J genes are TRBV4-1 and TRBJ1-2; TRBD1 is a possible D gene (5 bases). Germline loops: CDR1 MGHRA, CDR2 YSYEKL. V was cut by 4 bases and J by 1 base, with 19 bases left in between. The CDR3 covers 17 residues. The CDR3 DNA reads as TGCGCCAGCAGCCTCCTCCTGCACACAGGCGATAACTATGGCTACACCTTC. Protein product: CASSLLLHTGDNYGYTF.

This clonotype was seen a few times. The V call is TRBV5-1, the J call TRBJ2-7, with D possibly TRBD1 on 5 matching bases. The CDR3 contains 16 residues. Trimming stripped 4 bases from V and 0 bases from J, with 17 bases between. Germline V gene data show CDR1 as SGHRS and CDR2 as YFSETQ. CDR3 bases: TGCGCCAGCAGCCGATCCACAGGCTTCAGCTCCTACGAGCAGTACTTC. This gives the protein CASSRSTGFSSYEQYF.

Only a few counts were recorded for this clonotype. V usage is TRBV28 and J usage is TRBJ1-2; D is uncertain. CDR1 and CDR2 from the germline V gene are MDHEN and SYDVKM. V lost 6 bases to trimming and J lost 8 bases, with 7 bases between them. CDR3 length: 10 residues. The CDR3 loop is CASRSGGYTF. The CDR3 bases are TGTGCCAGCAGAAGTGGCGGCTACACCTTC.

This clonotype was seen only a few times. V and J are TRBV5-1 and TRBJ2-3; D is undetermined. Germline V gene sequence: CDR1 SGHRS, CDR2 YFSETQ. The CDR3 runs 15 residues. V lost 0 bases and J 3 bases, leaving 11 bases between the germline ends. The CDR3 loop reads CASSLVPDTTDTQYF. The DNA for the CDR3 is TGCGCCAGCAGCTTGGTTCCGGATACTACAGATACGCAGTATTTT.

Only a few counts were recorded for this clonotype. The rearrangement joins TRBV19 to TRBJ1-6; D is undetermined. From germline, CDR1 is LNHDA and CDR2 SQIVND (reference sequence). The germline V and J ends were trimmed by 4 bases and 0 bases, with 16 bases remaining between them. The CDR3 extends over 18 amino acids. In DNA form, the CDR3 reads TGTGCCAGTAGTAGATCCGGTATTTCTCCCTCCTATAATTCACCCCTCCACTTT. Encoded protein: CASSRSGISPSYNSPLHF.

A word on this clonotype: A single base separates this from a much larger clone, so it may be a read error. This chain links TRBV29-1 with TRBJ1-2; D is ambiguous. This CDR3 spans 12 amino acids. Germline-derived CDR1 and CDR2 are SQVTM and ANQGSEA. Written as DNA, the CDR3 is TGCAGCGTTGGTCAGCGGACCTATCGCTACACCTTC. Amino acids: CSVGQRTYRYTF.

The chain is built from TRBV12-3 or TRBV12-4 and TRBJ1-1; possible D gene TRBD1, 6 bases. This CDR3 is 14 amino acids long. The V gene lost 6 bases and the J gene lost 5 bases, with 16 bases spanning the gap. The DNA for the CDR3 is TGTGCCAGCAGCGCGGGGGCAATGGAAACTGAAGCTTTCTTT. Translating it yields CASSAGAMETEAFF.

This clonotype was observed a handful of times. The chain carries TRBV21-1 and TRBJ1-5; the tabulated D call, TRBD1, remains unverified against the DNA. TRBV21-1 is a documented pseudogene. The CDR3 consists of 15 residues. The DNA for the CDR3 is TGTGCCAGCAGCTGGGACAGGGCAAGCAATCAGCCCCAGCATTTT. The encoded protein is CASSWDRASNQPQHF.

The V and J genes are TRBV28 and TRBJ1-1, with a weak D call TRBD1 (5 bases). V was clipped by 3 bases and J by 0 bases, with 8 bases between them. CDR1 and CDR2 (germline): MDHEN, SYDVKM. The CDR3 loop spans 14 amino acids. In DNA form, the CDR3 reads TGTGCCAGCAGTTTCGACAGCATGAACACTGAAGCTTTCTTT. Protein product: CASSFDSMNTEAFF.

Details on this clonotype: A much larger clone lies one base from this, so it may be a read error. The genes are TRBV10-3 and TRBJ1-2; no firm D call. The CDR3 length is 14 residues. Germline V gene data show CDR1 as ENHRY and CDR2 as SYGVKD. The CDR3 DNA reads TGTGCCATCAGTCTTGCTGTAGCCGCCGCCGGCTACAACTTC. Amino acid sequence: CAISLAVAAAGYNF.